One T cell receptor (beta chain) is described in this entry. The data are from a study of blood T cells in healthy people across ages. PCR was performed a second time for about 6 to 11 cycles using a sample-barcoded 5' primer and a J-beta primer mix. TCRdb recomputed calls from the 5' RACE reads with MiXCR, one row per CDR3 protein. This sample yields some 900,000 distinct CDR3 sequences, of which roughly 52% are seen a single time; about an eighth belongs to the top ten. The V gene's germline CDR1 is MNHNS and CDR2 SASEGT. Trimming pared 3 bases from V and 5 bases from J, leaving 6 bases between. The CDR3 runs 12 residues.

Sample: blood. This sequence originates from a man in his thirties or forties in good health. This rearrangement joins TRBV6-1 to TRBJ2-3; a possible D gene is TRBD1 (6 bases). CDR3 region: CASSDRGDTQYF. In DNA form, the CDR3 reads TGTGCCAGCAGTGACAGGGGAGATACGCAGTATTTT.